This TCR beta chain was captured by sequencing in a study of monozygotic twins with inflammatory bowel disease. General study results and limits: The data did not back a single strong IBD-associated clonotype or signal. Versus healthy twins, IBD patients showed fewer clonotypes shared with others, especially with disease activity.

About this clonotype itself: What it binds is unknown.

For each CDR3 protein, TCRdb gives one entry from its re-call of the 5' RACE reads, without DNA. The clone table shows some 160,000 distinct CDR3 sequences, with the ten largest holding 6.5% to 9%. The sequence was collected from a human donor with ulcerative colitis or Crohn's disease, or a healthy co-twin of an affected twin (not recorded which). The sample was blood.

The CDR3: CASSYDSGRSYEQYF. The chain uses TRBV6-2 or TRBV6-3 and TRBJ2-7; the D gene TCRdb calls, TRBD2, cannot be checked with no DNA. This CDR3 is built from 15 residues. In germline, CDR1 is MNHEY, CDR2 SVGEGT.